The subject of this entry is one T cell receptor (beta chain). Antigen specificity is unknown. The source of the sample is a study of cytomegalovirus exposure and HLA in healthy donors. Primers included in the PCR were 60 Vbeta and 13 Jbeta primers. TCRdb keeps only in-frame clones here, not all; method: immunoSEQ multiplex PCR. The sample includes more than 90,000 clones, just under 70% seen only once; the top ten take about 2.9%. The study, taken as a whole, reports: A few CMV-associated chains proved CMV antigen-specific in vitro. With later analysis, a missense DCLRE1C variant became linked to TCR beta V- and J-gene trimming. Researchers catalogued under 200 TCR beta chains as cytomegalovirus-associated. Earlier analysis yielded a pattern in which most TCR beta V segments were productive about 90% or about 30% of the time.

V dropped 5 bases and J dropped 3 bases, with 10 bases sitting between them. The CDR3 covers 13 residues. CDR1 is SQVTM, CDR2 ANQGSEA, per germline. Specimen: PBMCs. The chain combines TRBV29-1 with TRBJ2-2, with D possibly TRBD1 on 5 matching bases. The clonotype was recovered from a man in his forties or fifties in good health and CMV-seronegative. CDR3 residues: CSVRGSDTGELFF. As DNA, the CDR3 is TGCAGCGTTAGGGGTAGTGACACCGGGGAGCTGTTTTTT.